What follows are 27 T cell receptor beta chains derived from one specimen sequenced in a study of T cell responses to AZD1222 COVID-19 vaccine. TCRdb keeps only in-frame clones here, not all; method: immunoSEQ multiplex PCR. The sample has under 200,000 clones; approximately 92% are singletons. The sample here was peripheral blood, taken 28 days after the second dose of the MenACWY control vaccine. The receptors were sampled from an adult who received the MenACWY meningococcal vaccine as a control.

This chain links TRBV5-1 with TRBJ2-5; D possibly corresponds to TRBD2 (6 bases). Germline CDR1 reads SGHRS; CDR2 reads YFSETQ. There are 13 residues in the CDR3. V was clipped by 5 bases and J by 1 base, with 9 bases between them. The DNA of the CDR3 is TGCGCCAGCAGAGTGGGGGGCCAAGAGACCCAGTACTTC. Encoded protein: CASRVGGQETQYF.

V gene TRBV28 combines with J gene TRBJ1-1; a possible D gene is TRBD1 (5 bases). Between the trimmed V and J ends, which lost 7 bases and 10 bases, there was a span of 19 bases. This CDR3 is built from 13 residues. Germline V gene lookup returns CDR1 MDHEN and CDR2 SYDVKM. In nucleotides, the CDR3 is TGTGCCAGCACCTTGGGGGTCAGGGTTGGAGCTTTCTTT. Translation gives CASTLGVRVGAFF.

The V gene is TRBV7-9, the J gene TRBJ2-3; D unclear. CDR3 length equals 15 residues. Germline V gene lookup returns CDR1 SEHNR and CDR2 FQNEAQ (reference sequence). V lost 1 base, J lost 3 bases, and 11 bases lay in between. The CDR3 DNA is TGTGCCAGCAGCTTAGGAACGCAGATAACAGATACGCAGTATTTT. It codes for CASSLGTQITDTQYF.

V usage is TRBV3-1 (or the pseudogene TRBV3-2) and J usage is TRBJ2-1, with D perhaps being TRBD1 or TRBD2 (5 bases each). This CDR3 has 15 residues. The ends were cut back, 2 bases at V and 1 base at J, with 9 bases in the middle. Germline CDR1 LGHDT, CDR2 YNNKEL (reference sequence). The CDR3 loop reads CASSQRDLSYNEQFF. The CDR3 DNA sequence: TGTGCCAGCAGCCAAAGGGACCTTTCCTACAATGAGCAGTTCTTC.

The sample holds one count of this clone. The chain has TRBV5-1 and TRBJ2-6; D is uncertain. CDR3 length: 15 amino acids. Germline CDR1 is SGHRS and CDR2 is YFSETQ. V was clipped by 2 bases and J by 0 bases, with 6 bases between them. CDR3 residues: CASSLAYSGANVLTF. The CDR3 nucleotides are TGCGCCAGCAGCTTAGCCTACTCTGGGGCCAACGTCCTGACTTTC.

J is TRBJ1-4 and V is TRBV30; maybe TRBD1 (5 bases). The germline V and J ends were trimmed by 4 bases and 6 bases, with 18 bases remaining between them. This CDR3 has 15 amino acids. From germline, CDR1 is GTSNPN and CDR2 SVGIG (reference sequence). Here the CDR3 DNA reads TGTGCCTGGACGGGGCGGAAACTCTATTATGAAAAACTGTTTTTT. It specifies CAWTGRKLYYEKLFF.

The rearrangement links TRBV7-2 to TRBJ1-2; 10 nucleotides match TRBD1. This CDR3 is built from 16 residues. The V segment lost 1 base and the J segment 4 bases; nucleotides outside the gene matches: 6. Germline values: CDR1 SGHTA, CDR2 FQGNSA. CDR3 sequence reads: CASSLGGGQGTYGYTF. The CDR3 DNA is TGTGCCAGCAGCTTAGGCGGGGGACAGGGGACCTATGGCTACACCTTC. The full variable domain, its missing parts supplied by reference TRBV7-2 and TRBJ1-2, is GAGVSQSPSNKVTEKGKDVELRCDPISGHTALYWYRQSLGQGLEFLIYFQGNSAPDKSGLPSDRFSAERTGGSVSTLTIQRTQQEDSAVYLCASSLGGGQGTYGYTFGSGTRLTVV.

The chain has TRBV2 and TRBJ2-7, with a possible D match to TRBD1 (6 bases). The germline V gene encodes CDR1 SNHLY and CDR2 FYNNEI. The CDR3 consists of 14 residues. The germline V and J ends were trimmed by 7 bases and 0 bases, with 13 bases remaining between them. CDR3: CASKPGASSYEQYF. CDR3 in DNA: TGTGCCAGCAAACCAGGGGCGTCCTCCTACGAGCAGTACTTC.

This clone was seen only once. The chain joins TRBV24-1 to TRBJ2-3; TRBD1 might be the D (5 bases). Germline V gene sequence: CDR1 KGHDR, CDR2 SFDVKD. The CDR3 has 14 residues. V was pared by 4 bases and J by 1 base, with 8 bases between. CDR3 region: CATSDRVGTDTQYF. The CDR3 coding sequence is TGTGCCACCAGTGACAGGGTGGGCACAGATACGCAGTATTTT.

CDR3 in amino acids: CASSSRQGPNTGELFF. The CDR3 coding sequence is TGTGCCAGCAGCTCCCGACAGGGACCGAACACCGGGGAGCTGTTTTTT. The chain has TRBV7-8 and TRBJ2-2, with 7 bases fitting TRBD1. The CDR3 has 16 residues. Germline assignment: CDR1 SGHVS and CDR2 FQNEAQ. The junction had 5 bases not matched to a gene; V was cut back by 4 bases and J by 0 bases.

This chain uses TRBV10-1 with TRBJ2-1, with 11 bases identical to TRBD2. Germline CDR1 reads WNHNN; CDR2 reads SYGVQD (reference sequence). V lost 3 bases, J lost 13 bases, and 11 bases stayed unmatched. This CDR3 has 15 amino acids. The CDR3 loop is CASSDSGTSGLFQFF. The CDR3 bases are TGCGCCAGCAGTGATTCCGGGACTAGCGGATTGTTCCAGTTCTTC.

The chain recombines TRBV18 with TRBJ2-1; 15 bases are a match to TRBD2. Germline CDR1 KGHSH, CDR2 LQKENI. With 6 bases clipped from V and 8 bases from J, the junction kept 14 bases outside the gene matches. The length of the CDR3 is 18 residues. CDR3 coding DNA: TGTGCCAGCTCCCCGGGACTAGCGGGAGGAAAAGGGCTTGATGAGCAGTTCTTC. Translated: CASSPGLAGGKGLDEQFF.

The rearrangement joins TRBV12-5 to TRBJ2-7; no clear D. Germline CDR1 is LGHNT and CDR2 is FRNRAP. The CDR3 extends over 12 amino acids. The V and J ends lost 7 bases and 0 bases respectively, with 7 bases between them. The CDR3 DNA is TGTGCTAGTGCCCGTATCTCCTACGAGCAGTACTTC. Residues: CASARISYEQYF. The full variable domain, with the rest looked up from reference TRBV12-5 and TRBJ2-7, is DARVTQTPRHKVTEMGQEVTMRCQPILGHNTVFWYRQTMMQGLELLAYFRNRAPLDDSGMPKDRFSAEMPDATLATLKIQPSEPRDSAVYFCASARISYEQYFGPGTRLTVT.

The chain couples TRBV19 to TRBJ2-3; 9 nucleotides align to TRBD1. With V trimmed by 7 bases and J by 5 bases, 10 bases remained unmatched. CDR1 and CDR2 from the germline V gene are LNHDA and SQIVND (reference sequence). The CDR3 is 15 residues long. Here the CDR3 reads CASKPGQGSEDTQYF. DNA of the CDR3: TGTGCCAGTAAACCGGGACAGGGTTCCGAAGATACGCAGTATTTT.

The V gene is TRBV9, the J gene TRBJ2-7; 8 nucleotides agree with TRBD2. V lost 3 bases, J lost 7 bases, and 12 bases stayed unmatched. The germline V gene encodes CDR1 SGDLS and CDR2 YYNGEE. The CDR3 runs to 15 residues. CDR3 DNA sequence: TGTGCCAGCAGCGCCCAGGGACTAGACGAGGGTGAGCAGTACTTC. Translation gives CASSAQGLDEGEQYF.

The V call is TRBV6-5, the J call TRBJ1-6, with 7 bases aligning to TRBD1. Germline values: CDR1 MNHEY, CDR2 SVGAGI. This CDR3 has 14 residues. Germline trimming cut 11 bases from V and 6 bases from J; bases unmatched to any gene: 10. The DNA for the CDR3 is TGTGCCGGTACACTTGGACAGGTTAATTCACCCCTCCACTTT. Its translation is CAGTLGQVNSPLHF.

V gene TRBV11-3 combines with J gene TRBJ2-5, with 9 nucleotides matching TRBD2. This CDR3 comprises 14 residues. In germline, CDR1 is SGHNT, CDR2 YENEEA. J was trimmed by 2 bases and V by 6 bases; bases with no gene match: 4. CDR3: CASSRLAAQETQYF. The CDR3 bases are TGTGCCAGCAGTCGACTAGCGGCTCAAGAGACCCAGTACTTC.

A single count supports this clone. J is TRBJ2-7 and V is TRBV6-1; unclear D gene. In germline, CDR1 is MNHNS, CDR2 SASEGT. The CDR3 sequence is 13 residues long. Trimming removed 6 bases at V and 7 bases at J, with 16 bases between. The CDR3 DNA sequence: TGTGCCAGCAGCTTCGGAGCGCCCGGGGAGCAGTACTTC. Protein product: CASSFGAPGEQYF.

V usage is TRBV5-1 and J usage is TRBJ2-7; D is perhaps TRBD2 (5 bases). The V end was cut by 4 bases, the J end by 6 bases, with 23 bases between. Germline CDR1 SGHRS, CDR2 YFSETQ. There are 16 residues in the CDR3. Here the CDR3 reads CASSPEGGGPSGEQYF. Written as DNA, the CDR3 is TGCGCCAGCAGCCCCGAGGGTGGCGGTCCCTCGGGCGAGCAGTACTTC.

The chain combines TRBV14 with TRBJ2-1; TRBD2 matches at 7 bases. Germline lookup yields CDR1 SGHDN and CDR2 FVKESK. The CDR3 runs to 18 residues. V shed 0 bases, J shed 2 bases, and the junction held 10 bases outside the gene matches. CDR3 sequence (DNA): TGTGCCAGCAGCCAAGAAGTAGGGCGGGAGAGCACCTACAATGAGCAGTTCTTC. It specifies CASSQEVGRESTYNEQFF.

This sequence joins TRBV30 and TRBJ1-2, with 8 bases aligning to TRBD1. Looked up from germline, CDR1 is GTSNPN and CDR2 is SVGIG (reference sequence). V dropped 2 bases and J dropped 6; count of bases not matched to a gene: 5. The CDR3 runs 13 residues. CDR3 protein: CAWSTRTGNGYTF. CDR3 DNA sequence: TGTGCCTGGAGTACTCGGACAGGGAATGGCTACACCTTC.

This clone was detected a few times. The V and J genes are TRBV4-3 and TRBJ1-1; D unclear. CDR3 length: 11 amino acids. Trimming cost V 5 bases and J 11 bases, with 12 bases left between them. The germline gives CDR1 LGHNA, CDR2 YSLEER. In nucleotides, the CDR3 is TGCGCCAGCAGCTCCGGAATTATGGCTTTCTTT. Encoded protein: CASSSGIMAFF.

V is TRBV18 and J is TRBJ1-5, with D possibly being TRBD1 (5 bases). Germline V gives CDR1 KGHSH, CDR2 LQKENI. The V end was cut by 2 bases, the J end by 3 bases, with 17 bases between. The CDR3 covers 17 residues. The CDR3 DNA reads TGTGCCAGCTCACCAAAGGCAGGGAAAGGTTTCAATCAGCCCCAGCATTTT. Translating gives CASSPKAGKGFNQPQHF.

The rearrangement joins TRBV7-2 to TRBJ2-7; D not resolved. V was shortened by 3 bases and J by 2 bases, with 8 bases between the two germline ends. There are 13 residues in the CDR3. CDR1 is SGHTA, CDR2 FQGNSA, per germline. CDR3 in DNA: TGTGCCAGCAGCTTCCGCCGGGCCTACGAGCAGTACTTC. This translates into CASSFRRAYEQYF. Based on the CDR3 plus reference TRBV7-2 and TRBJ2-7, the full variable domain is GAGVSQSPSNKVTEKGKDVELRCDPISGHTALYWYRQSLGQGLEFLIYFQGNSAPDKSGLPSDRFSAERTGGSVSTLTIQRTQQEDSAVYLCASSFRRAYEQYFGPGTRLTVT.

The gene calls are TRBV18 and TRBJ1-1; the D is unclear. This CDR3 has 13 residues. The ends were cut back, 5 bases at V and 1 base at J, with 8 bases in the middle. CDR1 KGHSH and CDR2 LQKENI come from the germline V gene. The CDR3 region is CASSSNTNTEAFF. Here the CDR3 DNA reads TGTGCCAGCTCATCAAACACGAACACTGAAGCTTTCTTT.

The J gene is TRBJ2-5, the V gene TRBV5-6; 9 bases are shared with TRBD2. V shed 4 bases, J shed 2 bases, and the junction held 3 bases outside the gene matches. Germline lookup yields CDR1 SGHDT and CDR2 YYEEEE. CDR3 length equals 14 residues. CDR3 amino acids: CASSLGLAQETQYF. The CDR3 coding sequence is TGTGCCAGCAGCCTGGGACTAGCTCAAGAGACCCAGTACTTC.

The rearrangement joins TRBV27 to TRBJ1-2; no clear D gene. This CDR3 has 12 amino acids. V gave up 4 bases and J gave up 8 bases, with 11 bases separating them. Per germline, CDR1 MNHEY and CDR2 SMNVEV (reference sequence). The CDR3 sequence is CASSSPSWGYTF. The CDR3 DNA reads TGTGCCAGCAGTTCCCCCTCTTGGGGCTACACCTTC.